This TCR beta chain originates from a study of OX40 agonist ivuxolimab in advanced cancers. Study information: The treatment was a fully human IgG2 OX40 agonist, ivuxolimab. Three partial responders included one hepatocellular carcinoma patient and two cutaneous melanoma patients. Eligibility admitted prior anti-PD-1, anti-PD-L1 or anti-CTLA-4 therapy; around 38% had some. Study-wide points: Among the lowest peripheral clonal expansion occurred in 0.1-3.0 mg/kg partial responders.

As to this clone: The antigen is not known.

Trimming took off 4 bases at V and 7 bases at J, with 13 bases between the two ends. CDR3 length: 13 residues. The germline V gene has CDR1 MNHNY and CDR2 SVGAGI (reference sequence). This table comes from immunoSEQ multiplex PCR, and its TCRdb copy is limited to in-frame clones, with some not included. The top ten clones hold about 2.5% of a sample with about 84,000 clones, roughly 80% of them seen once. Here the sequenced sample was CD4+ or CD8+ T cells sorted from blood, taken in a trial of the OX40 agonist ivuxolimab. The sequence derives from an adult with an advanced solid tumor such as melanoma, head and neck, liver or kidney cancer. The chain couples TRBV6-6 to TRBJ1-2; TRBD1 is a possible D gene (5 bases). CDR3 DNA: TGTGCCAGCAGTTGGGACGGGGAAACTGGCTACACCTTC. This encodes CASSWDGETGYTF.